This TCR beta chain was recorded in a study of shared clonotypes between healthy human individuals (dated by TCRdb to the early 2020s). At the level of the whole study: The cohort comprised two women and a few men aged 18 to 49 years. For each donor, CD4 naive and CD4 memory were each given three plates, CD8 naive was given two plates, and CD8 memory was given one plate. To estimate repertoire size and how much clonotypes are shared between individuals, the study performed deep sequencing of blood TCR repertoires from a few healthy adults. To increase sequencing depth and limit assay-specific biases, TCR repertoire library preparation and sequencing were carried out by different laboratories using diverse techniques. Per donor, leukapheresis produced somewhere between about 0.94 and 9 billion PBMCs.

For the CD8 naive samples, CD45RO-negative cells were positively selected for CCR7, yielding a CD45RA+CCR7+ population from which TemRA cells were excluded. Healthy HIV-negative adults with no recently reported acute infections or vaccinations were included as donors. Every donor was a Caucasian adult living in Nashville, Tennessee, USA. After blood collection by leukapheresis, PBMCs were isolated using Ficoll-Histopaque density gradient centrifugation and then cryopreserved in the vapor phase of liquid nitrogen. Purity and quantity of every magnetically sorted T cell population were checked by analytical flow cytometry. Genomic DNA was isolated from each sorted fraction and quantified by UV absorbance on a Nanodrop 2000c. With regard to this clone: What this receptor recognizes is not known. No qualities accompany the bases; no much larger clone lies one base away.

On the study overall, not on this receptor specifically: Clonotypes shared by all four sorted-subset donors showed higher generation probabilities than non-shared clonotypes. Sampling was restricted to blood, and TCR repertoires in tissue are likely to differ from TCR repertoires in blood. Naive subsets generally had larger estimated clonotype richness than memory subsets did. About 5% of naive CD4, 3.5% of naive CD8, roughly 2.5% of memory CD4, and more than 0.35% of memory CD8 clonotypes were shared across several donors. Pairwise subsampling led to the expectation that sequencing depth would affect the degree of clonotype sharing among donors. The small number of donors limited the genetic and exposure-history diversity represented. Incomplete sequencing was indicated by rarefaction of sorted-subset datasets, despite the large sequencing depth.

TCR CDR3 regions were amplified from genomic DNA by multiplex PCR using the deep immunoSEQ assay. Extracted genomic DNA from each cell subset was spread evenly across all wells of several immunoSEQ 96-well plates, with each plate serving as a replicate. For sorted subsets, around 200 ng genomic DNA, equal to some 28,000 T cell genomes, was loaded into each replicate PCR. Purified libraries were measured with a Qubit 3.0 fluorometer, size-checked on a Bioanalyzer 2100, and measured again with the KAPA Library Quantification kit. A separate single-read 150-cycle Illumina NextSeq 550 flow cell was used to sequence each immunoSEQ 96-well plate. The original methods were these. Because the immunoSEQ output included only junctional sequences and no quality scores, the filtering could not be the same as the filtering used for full-length reads. To assign V/J genes and CDR3, sequences were annotated against IMGT germline references using PyIR, a Python wrapper for IgBLAST v1.9. Reads were removed for weak V/J assignments (E-value above 1e-6), missing CDR3, stop codons, out-of-frame junctions, or ambiguous translated residues. V3J clonotypes were defined as sequences sharing an identical inferred V gene, J gene, and CDR3 amino acid sequence. To compute the percentage overlap between repertoires, the number of shared unique clonotypes was divided by the size of the smaller repertoire. Three approaches were used to assess repertoire richness: RTK rarefaction, the Chao1 estimator, and Recon v2.1 estimates of unobserved clonotypes. For all TCRbeta clonotypes obtained by the gDNA method from a few donors, generation probabilities were computed with OLGA. Drawn from immuneACCESS, this table holds only the in-frame rearrangements with V and J called that TCRdb kept. Clones are partly lost; checked studies trace under half to an unresolved V gene and leave the rest unexplained. The V and J calls and clone size are taken from that table; D and trimming were inferred from the DNA. The sample table holds fewer than 1 million clones, of which roughly 96% were seen once. The ten most abundant clones make up 0.2% to 0.25% of the sample.

The sample taken for sequencing was naive CD8+ T cells sorted from blood. The intended sense of this specimen's cell subset or site label: CD45RA+CCR7+. This receptor was identified in a man aged 25-40 years in good health.

The bases are TGTGCCAGCACCGGCGACAGGGCCTTCGAGACCCAGTACTTC. Its protein is CASTGDRAFETQYF. Recombination joined TRBV2 with TRBJ2-5, with 7 bases in between that match TRBD1. The germline V gene encodes CDR1 SNHLY and CDR2 FYNNEI. After removal of 7 bases from V and 5 bases from J, the junction retains 10 bases not matched to a gene. The CDR3 numbers 14 residues from cysteine through phenylalanine. Kept here is only the CDR3 DNA, which spans 42 bases and is read in frame from base 1.